This T cell receptor (beta chain) was sequenced in a study of blood T cells in healthy people across ages. Study observations and caveats: Diversity figures derived from one million T cells were judged to underestimate the true value. Per million T cells, the diversity of TCR beta decreased roughly linearly as age advanced. Both higher diversity and more naive CD4+ cells marked long-lived donors when set against aged donors.

As to this clonotype: Antigen specificity is unknown.

A minimum of 5 micrograms of total RNA was extracted per sample. CDR3 length: 16 residues. Primed by a sample-barcoded 5' primer and a J-beta primer mix, a second PCR proceeded for about 6 to 11 cycles. TCRdb redid the calling of the 5' RACE reads with MiXCR, one entry per CDR3 protein. The sample includes around 690,000 distinct CDR3 sequences, about 53% of them seen just once. Sample: blood. This sequence originates from a man aged 55 to 70 in good health. This rearrangement joins TRBV12-3 or TRBV12-4 to TRBJ2-4; 10 nucleotides align to TRBD2. The J call may be wrong; the DNA end is better matched by TRBJ2-5. DNA for the CDR3: TGTGCCAGCAGTTTAGCAAGCGGGGGGGCCAGTGAGACCCAGTACTTC. Protein: CASSLASGGASETQYF.